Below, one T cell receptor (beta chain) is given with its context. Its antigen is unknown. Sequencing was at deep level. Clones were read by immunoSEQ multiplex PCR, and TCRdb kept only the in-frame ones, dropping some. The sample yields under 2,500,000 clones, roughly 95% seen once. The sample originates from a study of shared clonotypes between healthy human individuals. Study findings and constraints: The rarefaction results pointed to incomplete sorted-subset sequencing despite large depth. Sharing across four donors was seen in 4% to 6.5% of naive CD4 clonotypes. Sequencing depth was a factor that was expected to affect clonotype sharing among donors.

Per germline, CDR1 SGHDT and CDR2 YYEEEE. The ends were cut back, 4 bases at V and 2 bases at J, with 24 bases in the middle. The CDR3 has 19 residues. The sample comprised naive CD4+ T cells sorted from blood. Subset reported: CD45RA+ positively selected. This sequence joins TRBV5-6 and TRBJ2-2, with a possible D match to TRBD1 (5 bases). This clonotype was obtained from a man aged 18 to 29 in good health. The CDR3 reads CASSRTWWDDVPNTGELFF. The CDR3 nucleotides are TGTGCCAGCAGCCGGACATGGTGGGATGATGTTCCCAACACCGGGGAGCTGTTTTTT.